This TCR beta chain comes out of a study of OX40 agonist ivuxolimab in advanced cancers. A note on this clone: Its antigen is as yet unknown.

General study results and limits: Among some nonresponders, normalized T-cell clonal expansion was also low.

Method: immunoSEQ multiplex PCR; TCRdb's copy keeps in-frame clones and lacks some. The sample lists about 53,000 clones; approximately 84% were seen once. V lost 7 bases and J 3 bases, leaving 7 bases between the germline ends. This CDR3 contains 13 residues. From germline, CDR1 is MNHNY and CDR2 SVGAGI (reference sequence). The material sequenced was CD4+ or CD8+ T cells sorted from blood, taken in a trial of the OX40 agonist ivuxolimab. V and J are TRBV6-6 and TRBJ2-6, with D uncertain. The TCR originated in an adult with an advanced solid tumor such as melanoma, head and neck, liver or kidney cancer. The CDR3 DNA follows: TGTGCCAGCACCGGTAGTGGGGCCAACGTCCTGACTTTC. This encodes CASTGSGANVLTF.